A selection of T cell receptor beta chains follows, all from one sample in a study of molecular identifiers for immune sequencing clone quantification. A single record per CDR3 protein comes from TCRdb applying MiXCR to the PCR reads. The repertoire holds 60,000 to 70,000 distinct CDR3 sequences, 18% seen once, with around 1.5% in the top ten. The specimen sequenced was naive CD8+ T cells from blood, with Jurkat cell RNA spiked in. The receptors originated from a human donor in good health. Some libraries in this study had Jurkat cell RNA spiked in. Both conserved end residues are part of each CDR3. Fields, in order: D gene, J gene, clone size, V gene, CDR3 length, CDR3 DNA, CDR3 protein. The D gene is left open where the match is weak. Clone sizes are given selectively: once, few, many, or a class where the clone is expanded.

d_call: NA; j_call: TRBJ2-1; clone_size: many; v_call: TRBV19; cdr3_length: 15; cdr3_nt: TGTGCCAGTAGTATACAGGGTAGCTCCTACAATGAGCAGTTCTTC; cdr3_aa: CASSIQGSSYNEQFF
d_call: NA; j_call: TRBJ2-5; clone_size: few; v_call: TRBV3-1; cdr3_length: 16; cdr3_nt: TGTGCCAGCAGCCTTCCTACTAGTCCCGAGCAAGAGACCCAGTACTTC; cdr3_aa: CASSLPTSPEQETQYF
d_call: NA; j_call: TRBJ2-1; clone_size: few; v_call: TRBV12-3/TRBV12-4; cdr3_length: 14; cdr3_nt: TGTGCCAGCAGTGGAGGGACTACAGGGGATGAGCAGTTCTTC; cdr3_aa: CASSGGTTGDEQFF
d_call: TRBD2; j_call: TRBJ2-7; clone_size: many; v_call: TRBV6-2/TRBV6-3; cdr3_length: 15; cdr3_nt: TGTGCCAGCAGTTTTGGAGCGGGAGGGTTCTACGAGCAGTACTTC; cdr3_aa: CASSFGAGGFYEQYF
d_call: NA; j_call: TRBJ2-7; clone_size: many; v_call: TRBV4-1; cdr3_length: 14; cdr3_nt: TGCGCCAGCAGCCCCCTAACAGGGTCCTACGAGCAGTACTTC; cdr3_aa: CASSPLTGSYEQYF
d_call: NA; j_call: TRBJ1-4; clone_size: many; v_call: TRBV19; cdr3_length: 15; cdr3_nt: TGTGCCAGTAGCGGAAGTTCGCAGGGCTGGGAAAAACTGTTTTTT; cdr3_aa: CASSGSSQGWEKLFF
d_call: NA; j_call: TRBJ2-5; clone_size: few; v_call: TRBV5-1; cdr3_length: 15; cdr3_nt: TGCGCCAGCAGCATAAACTACAGATACCAAGAGACCCAGTACTTC; cdr3_aa: CASSINYRYQETQYF
d_call: NA; j_call: TRBJ2-2; clone_size: many; v_call: TRBV20-1; cdr3_length: 15; cdr3_nt: TGCAGTGCTACACGGGAGTGGTCCGACACCGGGGAGCTGTTTTTT; cdr3_aa: CSATREWSDTGELFF
d_call: NA; j_call: TRBJ2-1; clone_size: NA; v_call: TRBV29-1; cdr3_length: 11; cdr3_nt: TGCAGCGTTGATCCCTACAATGAGCAGCTCTTC; cdr3_aa: CSVDPYNEQLF
d_call: NA; j_call: TRBJ2-1; clone_size: NA; v_call: TRBV12-3/TRBV12-4; cdr3_length: 13; cdr3_nt: TGTGCCAGCACTACTCCGGGAGCGAATGAGCAGTTCTTC; cdr3_aa: CASTTPGANEQFF
d_call: TRBD2; j_call: TRBJ2-1; clone_size: many; v_call: TRBV7-2; cdr3_length: 16; cdr3_nt: TGTGCCAGCAGCTTCGGGGGACTAGCGGTTTACAATGAGCAGTTCTTC; cdr3_aa: CASSFGGLAVYNEQFF
d_call: NA; j_call: TRBJ1-1; clone_size: few; v_call: TRBV5-6; cdr3_length: 15; cdr3_nt: TGTGCCAGCAGCTTGGCCGGGTCCGGAGTCACTGAAGCTTTCTTT; cdr3_aa: CASSLAGSGVTEAFF
d_call: TRBD2; j_call: TRBJ2-1; clone_size: NA; v_call: TRBV19; cdr3_length: 15; cdr3_nt: TGTGCCAGTAGCCAACTAGCGGGAGCCCCCAATGAGCAGTTCTTC; cdr3_aa: CASSQLAGAPNEQFF
d_call: NA; j_call: TRBJ2-5; clone_size: few; v_call: TRBV2; cdr3_length: 13; cdr3_nt: TGTGCCAGCAGTGTGCAGCCCCAAGAGACCCAGTACTTC; cdr3_aa: CASSVQPQETQYF
d_call: NA; j_call: TRBJ2-6; clone_size: many; v_call: TRBV29-1; cdr3_length: 13; cdr3_nt: TGCAGCGTTTTTACTGGTGGGGCCAACGTCCTGACTTTC; cdr3_aa: CSVFTGGANVLTF
d_call: NA; j_call: TRBJ2-7; clone_size: many; v_call: TRBV5-8; cdr3_length: 15; cdr3_nt: TGTGCCAGCAGCCCGGTGGAGCTTGGGGGCTACGAGCAGTACTTC; cdr3_aa: CASSPVELGGYEQYF
d_call: NA; j_call: TRBJ1-5; clone_size: few; v_call: TRBV6-5; cdr3_length: 15; cdr3_nt: TGTGCCAGCAGGGACCAGGGTTATAGCAATCAGCCCCAGCATTTT; cdr3_aa: CASRDQGYSNQPQHF
d_call: TRBD1; j_call: TRBJ1-1; clone_size: many; v_call: TRBV29-1; cdr3_length: 12; cdr3_nt: TGCAGCGGATCAGGGGGCCTCACTGAAGCTTTCTTT; cdr3_aa: CSGSGGLTEAFF
d_call: TRBD2; j_call: TRBJ2-5; clone_size: many; v_call: TRBV7-2; cdr3_length: 16; cdr3_nt: TGTGCCAGCAGCTTACCACGGGCTAGCGGGACTGAGACCCAGTACTTC; cdr3_aa: CASSLPRASGTETQYF
d_call: NA; j_call: TRBJ2-7; clone_size: many; v_call: TRBV11-3; cdr3_length: 15; cdr3_nt: TGTGCCAGCAGCTCGCGGGACCTGAGCTCCTACGAGCAGTACTTC; cdr3_aa: CASSSRDLSSYEQYF
d_call: NA; j_call: TRBJ2-5; clone_size: NA; v_call: TRBV13; cdr3_length: 14; cdr3_nt: TGTGCCAGCAGCTTAGGAGGGGTACAAGAGACCCAGTACTTC; cdr3_aa: CASSLGGVQETQYF
d_call: NA; j_call: TRBJ1-5; clone_size: many; v_call: TRBV12-3/TRBV12-4; cdr3_length: 17; cdr3_nt: TGTGCCAGCAGTCCAGAGATGGCGGCTTATAGCAATCAGCCCCAGCATTTT; cdr3_aa: CASSPEMAAYSNQPQHF
d_call: NA; j_call: TRBJ2-1; clone_size: many; v_call: TRBV7-9; cdr3_length: 15; cdr3_nt: TGTGCCAGCAGCCCGCGTTGGGGGGCGTACAATGAGCAGTTCTTC; cdr3_aa: CASSPRWGAYNEQFF
d_call: TRBD1; j_call: TRBJ2-2; clone_size: few; v_call: TRBV5-5; cdr3_length: 19; cdr3_nt: TGTGCCAGCAGCGTCGGGACAGGGTCTATAGTTTCCAACACCGGGGAGCTGTTTTTT; cdr3_aa: CASSVGTGSIVSNTGELFF
d_call: NA; j_call: TRBJ1-1; clone_size: many; v_call: TRBV29-1; cdr3_length: 15; cdr3_nt: TGCAGCGTTGAAATGGCTGACAGACTGAACACTGAAGCTTTCTTT; cdr3_aa: CSVEMADRLNTEAFF
d_call: NA; j_call: TRBJ1-1; clone_size: many; v_call: TRBV24-1; cdr3_length: 15; cdr3_nt: TGTGCCACCACTACCGGGGGGGCCGCGGACACTGAAGCTTTCTTT; cdr3_aa: CATTTGGAADTEAFF
d_call: TRBD1; j_call: TRBJ2-7; clone_size: many; v_call: TRBV7-9; cdr3_length: 16; cdr3_nt: TGTGCCAGCAGCCCTACAACAGGGGGTTGGCGGTGGTGGCAGTACTTC; cdr3_aa: CASSPTTGGWRWWQYF
d_call: NA; j_call: TRBJ1-2; clone_size: few; v_call: TRBV20-1; cdr3_length: 14; cdr3_nt: TGCAGTGCTGGGGATCCCCCGGGCACTTATGGCTACACCTTC; cdr3_aa: CSAGDPPGTYGYTF
d_call: TRBD2; j_call: TRBJ2-3; clone_size: many; v_call: TRBV13; cdr3_length: 18; cdr3_nt: TGTGCCAGCAGCTCCCCCGGGACTAGCGGCCGTAGCACAGATACGCAGTATTTT; cdr3_aa: CASSSPGTSGRSTDTQYF
d_call: NA; j_call: TRBJ2-6; clone_size: many; v_call: TRBV24-1; cdr3_length: 16; cdr3_nt: TGTGCCACCAGTGAGGCCTGGGGGCGCGGGGCCAACGTCCTGACTTTC; cdr3_aa: CATSEAWGRGANVLTF
d_call: TRBD2; j_call: TRBJ2-3; clone_size: many; v_call: TRBV19; cdr3_length: 15; cdr3_nt: TGTGCCAGTAGCTCTTCTAGCGGTGACACAGATACGCAGTATTTT; cdr3_aa: CASSSSSGDTDTQYF
d_call: TRBD2; j_call: TRBJ2-4; clone_size: many; v_call: TRBV4-1; cdr3_length: 17; cdr3_nt: TGCGCCAGCACCCTTCACCCCGTGGGGGGGGAAAAAAACATTCAGTACTTC; cdr3_aa: CASTLHPVGGEKNIQYF
d_call: NA; j_call: TRBJ2-1; clone_size: many; v_call: TRBV27; cdr3_length: 13; cdr3_nt: TGTGCCAGCAGTAATAGCGGCAACAATGAGCAGTTCTTC; cdr3_aa: CASSNSGNNEQFF
d_call: NA; j_call: TRBJ2-7; clone_size: many; v_call: TRBV7-6; cdr3_length: 15; cdr3_nt: TGTGCCAGCAGCTTAGCAGCGGCGCCTACGTACGAGCAGTACTTC; cdr3_aa: CASSLAAAPTYEQYF
d_call: NA; j_call: TRBJ2-1; clone_size: NA; v_call: TRBV29-1; cdr3_length: 12; cdr3_nt: TGCAGCGTCCGACTAGATTACGATGAGCAGTTCTTC; cdr3_aa: CSVRLDYDEQFF
d_call: TRBD2; j_call: TRBJ2-7; clone_size: many; v_call: TRBV2; cdr3_length: 14; cdr3_nt: TGTGCCAGTCGAAATAGCGGGAGCCGTGGCGAGCAGTACTTC; cdr3_aa: CASRNSGSRGEQYF
d_call: NA; j_call: TRBJ2-5; clone_size: many; v_call: TRBV4-1; cdr3_length: 16; cdr3_nt: TGCGCCAGCAGCCAGGACGCCGCGCTAGTCGTTGAGACCCAGTACTTC; cdr3_aa: CASSQDAALVVETQYF
d_call: NA; j_call: TRBJ1-4; clone_size: many; v_call: TRBV28; cdr3_length: 13; cdr3_nt: TGTGCCACCCTCGGGACGGTTAATGAAAAACTGTTTTTT; cdr3_aa: CATLGTVNEKLFF
d_call: TRBD1; j_call: TRBJ2-7; clone_size: many; v_call: TRBV10-3; cdr3_length: 14; cdr3_nt: TGTGCCATCAGTGAGGACAGGGGCCTCTACGAGCAGTACTTC; cdr3_aa: CAISEDRGLYEQYF
d_call: NA; j_call: TRBJ1-4; clone_size: many; v_call: TRBV27; cdr3_length: 14; cdr3_nt: TGTGCCAGCAGTCCAAGCCAGTTCCAGGGAAAACTGTTTTTT; cdr3_aa: CASSPSQFQGKLFF
d_call: TRBD2; j_call: TRBJ2-7; clone_size: many; v_call: TRBV7-9; cdr3_length: 15; cdr3_nt: TGTGCCAGCAGCTGGACTAGCGGGAGCTCCTACGAGCAGTACTTC; cdr3_aa: CASSWTSGSSYEQYF
d_call: NA; j_call: TRBJ2-2; clone_size: many; v_call: TRBV10-3; cdr3_length: 15; cdr3_nt: TGTGCCATACAAACAGGTCCCACGAACACCGGGGAGCTGTTTTTT; cdr3_aa: CAIQTGPTNTGELFF
d_call: NA; j_call: TRBJ2-1; clone_size: few; v_call: TRBV10-3; cdr3_length: 12; cdr3_nt: TGTGCCATCCGGGCGGGTGACAATGAGCAGTTCTTC; cdr3_aa: CAIRAGDNEQFF
d_call: TRBD2; j_call: TRBJ2-1; clone_size: many; v_call: TRBV7-9; cdr3_length: 16; cdr3_nt: TGTGCCAGCAGCGGCGAGGTATGGGAGGGGCGGGAGAGGCAGTTCTTC; cdr3_aa: CASSGEVWEGRERQFF
d_call: TRBD2; j_call: TRBJ2-7; clone_size: many; v_call: TRBV27; cdr3_length: 11; cdr3_nt: TGTGCCAGTACTGGGGGGGTCGAGCAGTACTTC; cdr3_aa: CASTGGVEQYF
d_call: NA; j_call: TRBJ2-2; clone_size: many; v_call: TRBV5-5; cdr3_length: 14; cdr3_nt: TGTGCCAGCAGCCCCTGGAGGGAGGTCGGGGAGCTGTTTTTT; cdr3_aa: CASSPWREVGELFF
d_call: TRBD2; j_call: TRBJ2-1; clone_size: many; v_call: TRBV11-3; cdr3_length: 15; cdr3_nt: TGTGCCAGCAGCTTTTTAGCGGGAGACTGGTATGAGCAGTTCTTC; cdr3_aa: CASSFLAGDWYEQFF
d_call: NA; j_call: TRBJ2-3; clone_size: many; v_call: TRBV27; cdr3_length: 14; cdr3_nt: TGTGCCAGCAGTTTACTCGACAGCACAGATACGCAGTATTTT; cdr3_aa: CASSLLDSTDTQYF
d_call: NA; j_call: TRBJ1-1; clone_size: many; v_call: TRBV3-1; cdr3_length: 12; cdr3_nt: TGTGCCAGCAGCCAAGAAGAGGAGGAAGCTTTCTTT; cdr3_aa: CASSQEEEEAFF
d_call: TRBD2; j_call: TRBJ2-3; clone_size: many; v_call: TRBV18; cdr3_length: 15; cdr3_nt: TGTGCCAGCTCACTGGCGGGAGGGGTCACAGATACGCAGTATTTT; cdr3_aa: CASSLAGGVTDTQYF
d_call: NA; j_call: TRBJ2-7; clone_size: many; v_call: TRBV30; cdr3_length: 12; cdr3_nt: TGTGCCTGGAGAGGAGGGGTGGCCGAGCAGTACTTC; cdr3_aa: CAWRGGVAEQYF
d_call: NA; j_call: TRBJ1-1; clone_size: NA; v_call: TRBV12-3/TRBV12-4; cdr3_length: 15; cdr3_nt: TGTGCCAGCAGTTTTCTAGGGGAGGGAGACACTGAAGCTTTCTTT; cdr3_aa: CASSFLGEGDTEAFF
d_call: TRBD2; j_call: TRBJ2-3; clone_size: many; v_call: TRBV7-9; cdr3_length: 15; cdr3_nt: TGTGCCAGCAGCTGGATAGCGGGAGACACAGATACGCAGTATTTT; cdr3_aa: CASSWIAGDTDTQYF
d_call: NA; j_call: TRBJ1-1; clone_size: many; v_call: TRBV10-3; cdr3_length: 15; cdr3_nt: TGTGCCATCAGTGAGCCACCGGGGGGGGCTGTTGAAGCTTTCTTT; cdr3_aa: CAISEPPGGAVEAFF
d_call: TRBD1; j_call: TRBJ2-1; clone_size: many; v_call: TRBV29-1; cdr3_length: 15; cdr3_nt: TGCAGCGTTGAAGATGGGATCGGACAGGGAAATGAGCAGTTCTTC; cdr3_aa: CSVEDGIGQGNEQFF
d_call: TRBD1; j_call: TRBJ1-2; clone_size: NA; v_call: TRBV28; cdr3_length: 16; cdr3_nt: TGTGCCAGCAGTTTATCGACAGCGACAGGGGGCTGGGGCTACACCTTC; cdr3_aa: CASSLSTATGGWGYTF
d_call: NA; j_call: TRBJ2-7; clone_size: many; v_call: TRBV11-2; cdr3_length: 13; cdr3_nt: TGTGCCAGCAGCTTAGCCCCCGGCCGAGAGCAGTACTTC; cdr3_aa: CASSLAPGREQYF
d_call: NA; j_call: TRBJ1-1; clone_size: many; v_call: TRBV28; cdr3_length: 15; cdr3_nt: TGTGCCAGCAGCCCCCACCTGGGGGTGAACACTGAAGCTTTCTTT; cdr3_aa: CASSPHLGVNTEAFF